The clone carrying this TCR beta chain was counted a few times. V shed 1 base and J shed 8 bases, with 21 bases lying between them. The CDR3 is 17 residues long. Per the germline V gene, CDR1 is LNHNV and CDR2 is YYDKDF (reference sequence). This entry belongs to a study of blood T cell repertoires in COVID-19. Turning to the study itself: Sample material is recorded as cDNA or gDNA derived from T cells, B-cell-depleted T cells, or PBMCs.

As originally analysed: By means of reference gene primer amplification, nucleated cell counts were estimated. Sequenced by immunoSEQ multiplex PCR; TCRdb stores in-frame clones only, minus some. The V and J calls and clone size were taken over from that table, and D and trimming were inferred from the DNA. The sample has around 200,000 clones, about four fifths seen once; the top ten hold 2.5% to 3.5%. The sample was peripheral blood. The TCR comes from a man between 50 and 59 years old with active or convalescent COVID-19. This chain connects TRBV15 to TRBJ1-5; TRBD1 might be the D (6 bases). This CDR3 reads CATSRGEIPTGIKPQHF. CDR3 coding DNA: TGTGCCACCAGCAGAGGTGAAATACCGACAGGAATCAAGCCCCAGCATTTT.